This is a list of T cell receptor beta chains from one sample in a study of cytomegalovirus exposure and HLA in healthy donors. Data came from immunoSEQ multiplex PCR; TCRdb stores just in-frame clones and leaves some out. Of about 180,000 clones in the sample, roughly 86% are singletons; the top ten hold less than 3.5%. Sequenced: PBMCs. The receptors were gathered from a man aged 18 to 30 in good health and CMV-seropositive. CDR3s include the opening cysteine and the closing phenylalanine or tryptophan. The order of the fields is J gene, V gene, D gene, clone size, CDR3 protein, CDR3 DNA. The D gene is left open where the match is weak. Where a row states a size, it is once, few, many or the class of an expanded clone; other rows omit it.

J: TRBJ2-3
V: TRBV9
D: -
size: -
CDR3: CASSYTPRETDTQYF
DNA: TGTGCCAGCAGCTATACCCCCCGGGAGACAGATACGCAGTATTTT

J: TRBJ2-7
V: TRBV29-1
D: TRBD2
size: -
CDR3: CSGGGSLYEQYF
DNA: TGCAGCGGGGGAGGGTCCCTCTACGAGCAGTACTTC

J: TRBJ2-5
V: TRBV5-1
D: -
size: few
CDR3: CASSPKVAGETQYF
DNA: TGCGCCAGCAGCCCTAAGGTTGCGGGAGAGACCCAGTACTTC

J: TRBJ1-2
V: TRBV4-1
D: -
size: -
CDR3: CASSQVGRAYNYGYTF
DNA: TGCGCCAGCAGCCAAGTCGGCAGGGCTTATAACTATGGCTACACCTTC

J: TRBJ2-2
V: TRBV27
D: -
size: -
CDR3: CASTLGANTGELFF
DNA: TGTGCCAGCACCCTTGGGGCTAACACCGGGGAGCTGTTTTTT

J: TRBJ2-7
V: TRBV7-8
D: -
size: -
CDR3: CASNRVPGYEQYF
DNA: TGTGCCAGCAACCGGGTCCCCGGGTACGAGCAGTACTTC

J: TRBJ1-1
V: TRBV6-5
D: TRBD1
size: -
CDR3: CASRYWTGGTEAFF
DNA: TGTGCCAGCAGGTACTGGACAGGGGGGACTGAAGCTTTCTTT

J: TRBJ1-1
V: TRBV28
D: -
size: -
CDR3: CASRPRGLGAFF
DNA: TGTGCCAGCAGACCGCGGGGCCTGGGGGCTTTCTTT

J: TRBJ2-1
V: TRBV6-5
D: -
size: few
CDR3: CASGGRGPRNEQFF
DNA: TGTGCCAGCGGAGGAAGAGGCCCGCGGAATGAGCAGTTCTTC

J: TRBJ1-2
V: TRBV19
D: -
size: -
CDR3: CASIRTAGWNYGYTF
DNA: TGTGCCAGCATAAGGACAGCCGGTTGGAACTATGGCTACACCTTC

J: TRBJ1-1
V: TRBV7-6
D: -
size: -
CDR3: CASSLYSPPVGPRTPGNTEAFF
DNA: TGTGCCAGCAGCTTATATTCCCCTCCGGTGGGGCCCCGGACCCCGGGGAACACTGAAGCTTTCTTT

J: TRBJ2-5
V: TRBV7-9
D: -
size: -
CDR3: CASSPRVGRGAWETQYF
DNA: TGTGCCAGCAGCCCCCGGGTGGGCAGGGGCGCGTGGGAGACCCAGTACTTC

J: TRBJ1-5
V: TRBV7-2
D: -
size: -
CDR3: CASSLSGRTNQPQHF
DNA: TGTGCCAGCAGCTTATCCGGTCGGACAAATCAGCCCCAGCATTTT

J: TRBJ1-1
V: TRBV19
D: -
size: -
CDR3: CASSRVIQTEAFF
DNA: TGTGCCAGTTCCAGGGTTATTCAGACTGAAGCTTTCTTT

J: TRBJ2-1
V: TRBV4-2
D: -
size: -
CDR3: CASSQDLFKGLASYNEQFF
DNA: TGTGCCAGCAGCCAAGATCTATTTAAGGGGCTAGCGAGCTACAATGAGCAGTTCTTC

J: TRBJ2-7
V: TRBV5-1
D: TRBD2
size: -
CDR3: CASSFSGGGSYEQYF
DNA: TGCGCCAGCAGCTTCAGCGGGGGGGGCTCCTACGAGCAGTACTTC

J: TRBJ2-7
V: TRBV7-9
D: TRBD2
size: -
CDR3: CASSPRGAGASISYEQYF
DNA: TGTGCCAGCAGTCCTCGGGGAGCGGGAGCCTCCATTTCCTACGAGCAGTACTTC

J: TRBJ1-2
V: TRBV4-3
D: TRBD1
size: -
CDR3: CASSQLTGVNYGYTF
DNA: TGCGCCAGCAGCCAGCTGACAGGGGTAAACTATGGCTACACCTTC

J: TRBJ2-5
V: TRBV25-1
D: -
size: -
CDR3: CASSGQQETQYF
DNA: TGTGCCAGCAGTGGGCAGCAAGAGACCCAGTACTTC

J: TRBJ2-1
V: TRBV9
D: TRBD2
size: -
CDR3: CASSVAVGTSGTNEQFF
DNA: TGTGCCAGCAGCGTAGCCGTAGGGACTAGCGGGACTAATGAGCAGTTCTTC

J: TRBJ2-1
V: TRBV6-6
D: TRBD2
size: -
CDR3: CASSYLGLAGAEQFF
DNA: TGTGCCAGCAGTTACCTGGGACTAGCGGGAGCTGAGCAGTTCTTC

J: TRBJ2-7
V: TRBV2
D: -
size: -
CDR3: CASSESQRSYF
DNA: TGTGCCAGCAGTGAGTCCCAGCGGTCGTACTTC

J: TRBJ1-5
V: TRBV4-1
D: TRBD1
size: -
CDR3: CASSQWTGGDQPQHF
DNA: TGCGCCAGCAGCCAATGGACAGGGGGCGATCAGCCCCAGCATTTT

J: TRBJ2-3
V: TRBV29-1
D: -
size: once
CDR3: CSVRHRESTDTQYF
DNA: TGCAGCGTTAGACACAGGGAGAGCACAGATACGCAGTATTTT

J: TRBJ2-5
V: TRBV4-2
D: TRBD2
size: -
CDR3: CASSPRLAGAQETQYF
DNA: TGTGCCAGCAGCCCCAGACTAGCGGGTGCCCAAGAGACCCAGTACTTC

J: TRBJ1-1
V: TRBV12-5
D: -
size: -
CDR3: CASGGAGANTEAFF
DNA: TGTGCTAGTGGAGGGGCAGGGGCGAACACTGAAGCTTTCTTT

J: TRBJ2-5
V: TRBV7-9
D: -
size: -
CDR3: CASSLVARQETQYF
DNA: TGTGCCAGCAGCTTAGTGGCACGTCAAGAGACCCAGTACTTC

J: TRBJ2-3
V: TRBV19
D: -
size: -
CDR3: CASSISLTDTQYF
DNA: TGTGCCAGTAGTATTTCTCTCACAGATACGCAGTATTTT

J: TRBJ2-7
V: TRBV7-9
D: -
size: -
CDR3: CASSSRQDYEQYF
DNA: TGTGCCAGCAGCTCACGACAAGACTACGAGCAGTACTTC

J: TRBJ2-1
V: TRBV19
D: TRBD2
size: -
CDR3: CASSSPGTSKGNEQFF
DNA: TGTGCCAGTAGTTCTCCCGGGACTAGCAAGGGCAATGAGCAGTTCTTC

J: TRBJ1-2
V: TRBV4-3
D: TRBD1
size: -
CDR3: CASSEVLFGQGDGYTF
DNA: TGCGCCAGCAGCGAAGTATTGTTCGGACAGGGCGATGGCTACACCTTC

J: TRBJ1-1
V: TRBV5-6
D: TRBD1
size: -
CDR3: CASSLYWDRPDTEAFF
DNA: TGTGCCAGCAGCTTGTACTGGGACAGACCCGACACTGAAGCTTTCTTT

J: TRBJ1-1
V: TRBV9
D: -
size: once
CDR3: CASSPPAVNTEAFF
DNA: TGTGCCAGCAGCCCTCCGGCGGTAAACACTGAAGCTTTCTTT

J: TRBJ2-7
V: TRBV27
D: TRBD2
size: -
CDR3: CASSLMAGGPPYEQYF
DNA: TGTGCCAGCAGTTTAATGGCGGGAGGGCCCCCCTACGAGCAGTACTTC

J: TRBJ2-1
V: TRBV28
D: -
size: -
CDR3: CASSLPLYNEQFF
DNA: TGTGCCAGCAGTTTACCCTTATACAATGAGCAGTTCTTC

J: TRBJ2-1
V: TRBV27
D: -
size: -
CDR3: CASTPVSTLPYNEQFF
DNA: TGTGCCAGTACACCAGTCTCCACGCTCCCCTACAATGAGCAGTTCTTC

J: TRBJ1-1
V: TRBV2
D: -
size: -
CDR3: CASSVLEMGTEAFF
DNA: TGTGCCAGCAGTGTACTGGAGATGGGCACTGAAGCTTTCTTT

J: TRBJ2-7
V: TRBV6-5
D: -
size: -
CDR3: CASSSPGKWPYEQYF
DNA: TGTGCCAGCAGTAGCCCCGGGAAGTGGCCCTACGAGCAGTACTTC

J: TRBJ1-5
V: TRBV9
D: -
size: -
CDR3: CASSSFGNQPQHF
DNA: TGTGCCAGCAGCAGCTTTGGCAATCAGCCCCAGCATTTT

J: TRBJ1-1
V: TRBV28
D: -
size: -
CDR3: CASSSLSRGTFF
DNA: TGTGCCAGCAGTTCCCTTTCTCGGGGAACTTTCTTT

J: TRBJ1-3
V: TRBV9
D: -
size: -
CDR3: CASSVGSGAGNTIYF
DNA: TGTGCCAGCAGCGTAGGATCAGGGGCTGGAAACACCATATATTTT

J: TRBJ2-1
V: TRBV27
D: TRBD2
size: -
CDR3: CASSSGPGLAGAPLRRFF
DNA: TGTGCCAGCAGTTCCGGACCCGGACTAGCGGGGGCCCCTCTTCGTCGGTTCTTC

J: TRBJ1-4
V: TRBV28
D: -
size: -
CDR3: CASSPSTGGNEKLFF
DNA: TGTGCCAGCAGCCCCTCGACAGGAGGTAATGAAAAACTGTTTTTT

J: TRBJ2-7
V: TRBV28
D: TRBD1
size: -
CDR3: CATGVADRVAYEQYF
DNA: TGTGCCACTGGGGTCGCGGACAGGGTCGCCTACGAGCAGTACTTC

J: TRBJ1-1
V: TRBV7-8
D: -
size: once
CDR3: CASSLYKNTEAFF
DNA: TGTGCCAGCAGCCTTTACAAGAACACTGAAGCTTTCTTT

J: TRBJ2-5
V: TRBV4-1
D: TRBD1
size: -
CDR3: CASSQSQGAAVGETQYF
DNA: TGCGCCAGCAGCCAAAGTCAGGGGGCAGCGGTAGGAGAGACCCAGTACTTC

J: TRBJ2-7
V: TRBV15
D: -
size: -
CDR3: CATSPGGGAVQYF
DNA: TGTGCCACCAGCCCTGGGGGAGGAGCTGTGCAGTACTTC

J: TRBJ2-7
V: TRBV27
D: TRBD1
size: -
CDR3: CASNSGTGSYEQYF
DNA: TGTGCCAGCAACTCCGGGACAGGCTCCTACGAGCAGTACTTC

J: TRBJ2-3
V: TRBV2
D: TRBD2
size: -
CDR3: CASLRLTAGARVATQYF
DNA: TGTGCCAGCCTAAGACTTACAGCGGGAGCGCGGGTAGCTACGCAGTATTTT

J: TRBJ1-4
V: TRBV5-1
D: -
size: once
CDR3: CASSLRSDNEKLFF
DNA: TGCGCCAGCAGCCTTCGGAGTGATAATGAAAAACTGTTTTTT

J: TRBJ1-4
V: TRBV7-9
D: -
size: -
CDR3: CASSPRFWSGGSEKLFF
DNA: TGTGCCAGCAGCCCTCGGTTCTGGTCCGGGGGAAGTGAAAAACTGTTTTTT

J: TRBJ1-4
V: TRBV28
D: TRBD1
size: -
CDR3: CASNRGLEKLFF
DNA: TGTGCCAGCAACAGGGGCCTAGAAAAACTGTTTTTT

J: TRBJ1-1
V: TRBV7-9
D: -
size: -
CDR3: CASSLASHKVGDYTEAFF
DNA: TGTGCCAGCAGCTTAGCAAGTCATAAGGTTGGGGACTACACTGAAGCTTTCTTT

J: TRBJ2-7
V: TRBV4-1
D: TRBD2
size: -
CDR3: CASSQVFAGGGYEQYF
DNA: TGCGCCAGCAGCCAAGTGTTTGCGGGGGGAGGTTACGAGCAGTACTTC

J: TRBJ2-7
V: TRBV11-2
D: -
size: -
CDR3: CASSLDRVREQYF
DNA: TGTGCCAGCAGCCTAGACCGAGTACGGGAGCAGTACTTC

J: TRBJ1-2
V: TRBV6-1
D: -
size: -
CDR3: CASSEEFRDTF
DNA: TGTGCCAGCAGTGAAGAGTTTCGGGACACCTTC

J: TRBJ2-1
V: TRBV5-1
D: TRBD1
size: -
CDR3: CASWTGQAYNEQFF
DNA: TGCGCCAGCTGGACAGGGCAAGCCTACAATGAGCAGTTCTTC